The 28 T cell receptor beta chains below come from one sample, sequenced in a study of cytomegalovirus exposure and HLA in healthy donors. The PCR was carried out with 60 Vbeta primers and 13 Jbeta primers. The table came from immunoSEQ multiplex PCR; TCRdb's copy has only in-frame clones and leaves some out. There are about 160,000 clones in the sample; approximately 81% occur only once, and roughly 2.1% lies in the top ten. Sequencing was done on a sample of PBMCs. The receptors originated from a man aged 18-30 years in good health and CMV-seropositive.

CDR3 bases: TGTGCCAGCTCACCACCTTCCGGATACAGGGACGGCTACACCTTC. This translates into CASSPPSGYRDGYTF. The chain uses TRBV18 and TRBJ1-2; D possibly corresponds to TRBD1 (6 bases). V dropped 0 bases and J dropped 8 bases, with 16 bases sitting between them. The germline gives CDR1 KGHSH, CDR2 LQKENI. This CDR3 is 15 amino acids long.

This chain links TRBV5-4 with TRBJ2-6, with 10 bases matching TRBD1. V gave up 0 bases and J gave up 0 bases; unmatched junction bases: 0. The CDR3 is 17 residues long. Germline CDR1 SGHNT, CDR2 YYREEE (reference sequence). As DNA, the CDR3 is TGTGCCAGCAGCTTGGGGACAGGGGGCTCTGGGGCCAACGTCCTGACTTTC. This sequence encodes CASSLGTGGSGANVLTF.

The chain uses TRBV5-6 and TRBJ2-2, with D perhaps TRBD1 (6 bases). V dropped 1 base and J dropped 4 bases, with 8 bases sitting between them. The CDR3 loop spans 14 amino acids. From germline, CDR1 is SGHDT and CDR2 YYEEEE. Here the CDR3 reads CASSLSGVTGELFF. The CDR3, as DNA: TGTGCCAGCAGCTTGTCAGGGGTCACCGGGGAGCTGTTTTTT.

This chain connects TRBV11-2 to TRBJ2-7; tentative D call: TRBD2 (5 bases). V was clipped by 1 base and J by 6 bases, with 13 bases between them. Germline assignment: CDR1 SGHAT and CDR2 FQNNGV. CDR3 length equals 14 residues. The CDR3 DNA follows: TGTGCCAGCAGCTTAGGCGGGCTTGCCTCCGAGCAGTACTTC. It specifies CASSLGGLASEQYF.

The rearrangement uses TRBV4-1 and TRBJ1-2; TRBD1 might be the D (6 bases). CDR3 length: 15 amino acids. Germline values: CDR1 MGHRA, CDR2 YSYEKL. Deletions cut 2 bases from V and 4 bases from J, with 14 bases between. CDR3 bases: TGCGCCAGCAGCCAACCTCTGACAGGCGGCTATGGCTACACCTTC. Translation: CASSQPLTGGYGYTF.

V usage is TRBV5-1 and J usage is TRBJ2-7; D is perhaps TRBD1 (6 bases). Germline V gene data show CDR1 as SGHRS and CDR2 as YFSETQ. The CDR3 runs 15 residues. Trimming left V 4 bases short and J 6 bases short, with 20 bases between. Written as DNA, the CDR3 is TGCGCCAGCAGCGGGATAAGACAGGACGGACGCGAGCAGTACTTC. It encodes CASSGIRQDGREQYF.

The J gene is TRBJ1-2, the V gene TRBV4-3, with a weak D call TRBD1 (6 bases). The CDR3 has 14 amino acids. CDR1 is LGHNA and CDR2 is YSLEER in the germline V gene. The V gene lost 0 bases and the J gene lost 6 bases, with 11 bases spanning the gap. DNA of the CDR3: TGCGCCAGCAGCCAAGACCTACAGGGAAATGGCTACACCTTC. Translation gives CASSQDLQGNGYTF.

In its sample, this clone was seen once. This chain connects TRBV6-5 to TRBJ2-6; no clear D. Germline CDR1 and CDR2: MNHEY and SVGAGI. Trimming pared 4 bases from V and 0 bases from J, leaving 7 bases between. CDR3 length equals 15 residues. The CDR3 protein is CASSLSGSGANVLTF. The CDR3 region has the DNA TGTGCCAGCAGTTTATCGGGCTCTGGGGCCAACGTCCTGACTTTC.

For the CDR3, the DNA is TGCGCCAGCAGCCTGCGACAGGGGGACGAGCAGTACTTC. Translated, it gives CASSLRQGDEQYF. This chain joins TRBV4-1 and TRBJ2-7, with 9 positions matching TRBD1. The germline CDR1 and CDR2 sequences are MGHRA and YSYEKL. This CDR3 is built from 13 residues. The junction had 3 bases not matched to a gene; V was cut back by 4 bases and J by 5 bases.

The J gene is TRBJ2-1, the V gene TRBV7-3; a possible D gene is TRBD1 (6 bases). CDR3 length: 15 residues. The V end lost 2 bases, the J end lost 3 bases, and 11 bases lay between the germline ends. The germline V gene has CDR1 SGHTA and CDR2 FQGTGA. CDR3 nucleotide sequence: TGTGCCAGCAGCTTATTCCCAGGGGACTACAATGAGCAGTTCTTC. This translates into CASSLFPGDYNEQFF.

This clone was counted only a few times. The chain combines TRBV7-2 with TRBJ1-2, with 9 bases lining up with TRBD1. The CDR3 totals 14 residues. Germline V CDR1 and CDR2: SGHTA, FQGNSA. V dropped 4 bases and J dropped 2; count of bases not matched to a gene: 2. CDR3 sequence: CASSSGTGNYGYTF. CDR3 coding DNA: TGTGCCAGCAGCTCCGGGACAGGGAACTATGGCTACACCTTC.

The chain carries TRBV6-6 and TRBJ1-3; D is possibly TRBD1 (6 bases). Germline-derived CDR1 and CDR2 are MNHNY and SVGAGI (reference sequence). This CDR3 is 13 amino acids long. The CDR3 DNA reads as TGTGCAAACAGGGAAAATGCTGGAAACACCATATATTTT. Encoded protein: CANRENAGNTIYF.

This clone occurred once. The CDR3 region has the DNA TGTGCCAGCAGCGCCGTCAGGGGGCGCAGCACAGATACGCAGTATTTT. It specifies CASSAVRGRSTDTQYF. The chain employs TRBV9 and TRBJ2-3, with 8 bases fitting TRBD1. Germline values: CDR1 SGDLS, CDR2 YYNGEE. The CDR3 spans 16 residues. The trim removed 3 bases at V and 0 bases at J, leaving 6 bases unmatched.

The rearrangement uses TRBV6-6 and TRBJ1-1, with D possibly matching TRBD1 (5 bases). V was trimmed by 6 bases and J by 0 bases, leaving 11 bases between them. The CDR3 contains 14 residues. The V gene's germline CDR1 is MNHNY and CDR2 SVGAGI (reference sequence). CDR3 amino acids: CASRIDSMNTEAFF. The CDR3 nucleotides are TGTGCCAGCAGAATCGACAGCATGAACACTGAAGCTTTCTTT.

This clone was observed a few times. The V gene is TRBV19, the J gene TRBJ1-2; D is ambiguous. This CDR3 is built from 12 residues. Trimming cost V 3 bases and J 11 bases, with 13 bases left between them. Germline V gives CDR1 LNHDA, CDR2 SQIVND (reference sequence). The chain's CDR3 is CASSMREGAYTF. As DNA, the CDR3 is TGTGCCAGTAGTATGAGGGAGGGAGCTTACACCTTC.

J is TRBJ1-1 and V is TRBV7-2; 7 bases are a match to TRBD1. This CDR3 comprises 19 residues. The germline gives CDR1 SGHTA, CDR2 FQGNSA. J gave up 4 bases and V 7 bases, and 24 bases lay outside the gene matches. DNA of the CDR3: TGTGCCAGCAAAAGGGGGCTCGGGTTCGAAGGGTCTCGGGTCACTGAAGCTTTCTTT. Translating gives CASKRGLGFEGSRVTEAFF. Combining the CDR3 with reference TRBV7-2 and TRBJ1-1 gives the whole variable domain GAGVSQSPSNKVTEKGKDVELRCDPISGHTALYWYRQSLGQGLEFLIYFQGNSAPDKSGLPSDRFSAERTGGSVSTLTIQRTQQEDSAVYLCASKRGLGFEGSRVTEAFFGQGTRLTVV.

The CDR3 DNA is TGCAGCGTCGGGGGCAGGGGGTTATCTGGGGCCAACGTCCTGACTTTC. Protein: CSVGGRGLSGANVLTF. The chain recombines TRBV29-1 with TRBJ2-6; a possible D gene is TRBD1 (7 bases). CDR3 size: 16 residues. The germline V gene has CDR1 SQVTM and CDR2 ANQGSEA. V was shortened by 6 bases and J by 1 base, with 16 bases between the two germline ends.

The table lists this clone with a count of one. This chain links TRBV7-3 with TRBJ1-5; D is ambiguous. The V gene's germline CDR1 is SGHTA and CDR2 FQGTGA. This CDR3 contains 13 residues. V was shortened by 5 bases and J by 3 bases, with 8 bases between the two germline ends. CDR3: CASSQDYNQPQHF. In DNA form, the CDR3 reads TGTGCCAGCAGCCAGGACTACAATCAGCCCCAGCATTTT.

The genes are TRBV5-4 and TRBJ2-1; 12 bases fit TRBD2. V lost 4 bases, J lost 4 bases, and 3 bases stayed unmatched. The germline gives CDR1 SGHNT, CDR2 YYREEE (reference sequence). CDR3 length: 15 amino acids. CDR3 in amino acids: CASSPGTSGYNEQFF. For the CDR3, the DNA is TGTGCCAGCAGCCCCGGGACTAGCGGGTACAATGAGCAGTTCTTC. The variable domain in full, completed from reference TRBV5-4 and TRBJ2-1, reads ETGVTQSPTHLIKTRGQQVTLRCSSQSGHNTVSWYQQALGQGPQFIFQYYREEENGRGNFPPRFSGLQFPNYSSELNVNALELDDSALYLCASSPGTSGYNEQFFGPGTRLTVL.

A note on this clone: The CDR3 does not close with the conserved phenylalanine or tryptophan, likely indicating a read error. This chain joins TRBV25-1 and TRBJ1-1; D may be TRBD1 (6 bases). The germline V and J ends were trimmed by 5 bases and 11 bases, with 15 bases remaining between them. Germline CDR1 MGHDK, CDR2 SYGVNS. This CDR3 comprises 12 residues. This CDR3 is CASSNVQGRAFL. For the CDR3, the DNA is TGTGCCAGCAGTAATGTACAGGGTAGGGCTTTCCTT.

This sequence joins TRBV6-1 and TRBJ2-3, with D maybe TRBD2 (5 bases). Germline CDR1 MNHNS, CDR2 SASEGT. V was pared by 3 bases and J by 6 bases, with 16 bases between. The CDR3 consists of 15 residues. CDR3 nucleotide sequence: TGTGCCAGCAGTGATAAGTTAGGCGGGTCGGATACGCAGTATTTT. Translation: CASSDKLGGSDTQYF.

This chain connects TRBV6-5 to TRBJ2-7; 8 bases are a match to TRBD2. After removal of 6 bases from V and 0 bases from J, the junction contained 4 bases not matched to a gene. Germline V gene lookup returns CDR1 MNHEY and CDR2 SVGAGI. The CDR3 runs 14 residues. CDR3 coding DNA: TGTGCCAGCAGCCTAAGCGGGAGCTCCTACGAGCAGTACTTC. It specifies CASSLSGSSYEQYF.

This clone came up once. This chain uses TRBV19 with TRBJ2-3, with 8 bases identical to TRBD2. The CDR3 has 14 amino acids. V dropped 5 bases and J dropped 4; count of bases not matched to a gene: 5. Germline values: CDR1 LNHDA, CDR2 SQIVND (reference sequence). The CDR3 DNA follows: TGTGCCAGTAGTCCCAGCGGGGGCCCAGATACGCAGTATTTT. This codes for CASSPSGGPDTQYF.

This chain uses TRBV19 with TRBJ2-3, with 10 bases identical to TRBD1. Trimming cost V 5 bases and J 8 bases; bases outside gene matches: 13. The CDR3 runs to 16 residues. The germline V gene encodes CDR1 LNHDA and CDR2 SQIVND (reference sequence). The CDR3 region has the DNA TGTGCCAGTAGTCTACGGCCCCCGGACAGGGGGGGTACGCAGTATTTT. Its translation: CASSLRPPDRGGTQYF.

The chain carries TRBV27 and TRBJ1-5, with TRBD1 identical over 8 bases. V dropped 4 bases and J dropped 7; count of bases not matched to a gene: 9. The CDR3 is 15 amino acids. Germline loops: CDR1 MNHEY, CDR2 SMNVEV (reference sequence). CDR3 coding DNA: TGTGCCAGCAGTTACGGACAGGGAAGTGGGCAGCCCCAGCATTTT. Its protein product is CASSYGQGSGQPQHF.

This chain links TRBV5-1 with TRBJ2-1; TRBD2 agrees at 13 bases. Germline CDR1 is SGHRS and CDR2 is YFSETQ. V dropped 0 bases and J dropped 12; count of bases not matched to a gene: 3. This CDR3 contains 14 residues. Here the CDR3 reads CASSLGLAGGWQFF. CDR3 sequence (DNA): TGCGCCAGCAGCTTGGGACTAGCGGGAGGATGGCAGTTCTTC.

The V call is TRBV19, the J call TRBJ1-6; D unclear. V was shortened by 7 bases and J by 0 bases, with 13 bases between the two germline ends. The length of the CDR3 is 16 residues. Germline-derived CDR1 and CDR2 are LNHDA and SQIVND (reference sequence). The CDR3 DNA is TGTGCCAGTACCCCAGGAGGCGGCTCCTATAATTCACCCCTCCACTTT. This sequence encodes CASTPGGGSYNSPLHF.

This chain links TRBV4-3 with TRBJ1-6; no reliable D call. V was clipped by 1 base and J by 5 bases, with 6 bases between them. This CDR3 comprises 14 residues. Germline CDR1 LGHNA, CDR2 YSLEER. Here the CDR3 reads CASSQGAHNSPLHF. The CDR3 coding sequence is TGCGCCAGCAGCCAAGGGGCCCATAATTCACCCCTCCACTTT.